The 2 T cell receptor beta chains below were found in one sample sequenced in a study of shared clonotypes between healthy human individuals. Profiled with immunoSEQ multiplex PCR; TCRdb holds only in-frame clones, not every one. The data contain just over 2,000,000 clones, around 96% of them seen just once; the ten biggest clones take up around 1.1%. The naive CD8 fraction comprised CD45RO-negative cells positively selected for CCR7 and excluded terminally differentiated effector memory CD45RA+ cells. Sequenced sample: naive CD8+ T cells sorted from blood. The receptors originated from a young man in good health.

This chain connects TRBV13 to TRBJ1-3; 8 bases match TRBD1. Germline V gene sequence: CDR1 PRHDT, CDR2 FYEKMQ (reference sequence). V shed 5 bases, J shed 2 bases, and the junction held 5 bases outside the gene matches. This CDR3 comprises 15 residues. CDR3 loop: CASSATGGAGNTIYF. The CDR3 region has the DNA TGTGCCAGCAGCGCCACAGGGGGAGCTGGAAACACCATATATTTT.

The V and J genes are TRBV6-5 and TRBJ1-2; no clear D. Trimming took off 0 bases at V and 6 bases at J, with 17 bases between the two ends. The CDR3 has 16 amino acids. CDR1 and CDR2 from the germline V gene are MNHEY and SVGAGI. CDR3 loop: CASSYSFRSEGDGYTF. Written as DNA, the CDR3 is TGTGCCAGCAGTTACTCGTTTCGTTCAGAAGGCGATGGCTACACCTTC.